One and the same sample provided the 11 T cell receptor beta chains below, sequenced in a study of Graves' ophthalmopathy and Graves' hyperthyroidism. As the template, RNA transcripts were used to amplify TCR beta CDR3 regions. HTBI primers were employed in first-round RT-PCR, then a second-round multiplex PCR followed. TCRdb re-analysed the multiplex PCR reads in MiXCR, keeping a single row per CDR3 protein. The table lists about 370,000 distinct CDR3 sequences, roughly a sixth of them singletons. The sample taken for sequencing was peripheral blood. The origin of the receptors is an adult woman with stable Graves' hyperthyroidism.

At least ten counts were recorded for this clonotype. The rearrangement joins TRBV6-2 or TRBV6-3 to TRBJ1-1, with D unclear. This CDR3 is 18 amino acids long. Between the trimmed V and J ends, which lost 0 bases and 2 bases, there was a span of 19 bases. The germline V gene encodes CDR1 MNHEY and CDR2 SVGEGT. The CDR3 DNA follows: TGTGCCAGCAGTTACTCTCTCGAGACCCACCCTATCAACACTGAAGCTTTCTTT. It encodes CASSYSLETHPINTEAFF.

This clonotype occurred once. The chain employs TRBV28 and TRBJ2-7, with 10 positions matching TRBD1. The CDR3 contains 15 residues. Per germline, CDR1 MDHEN and CDR2 SYDVKM. The trim removed 7 bases at V and 5 bases at J, leaving 11 bases unmatched. CDR3 region: CASILTGGGKNEQYF. CDR3 DNA sequence: TGTGCCAGCATCTTGACAGGGGGCGGGAAAAACGAGCAGTACTTC.

CDR3 in amino acids: CSARGRRVYNEQFF. The CDR3 DNA reads TGCAGTGCCAGGGGGCGGAGAGTTTACAATGAGCAGTTCTTC. The chain has TRBV20-1 and TRBJ2-1; 8 bases agree with TRBD1. Germline V lookup: CDR1 DFQATT, CDR2 SNEGSKA (reference sequence). The CDR3 has 14 amino acids. V lost 6 bases and J lost 4; bases outside the gene matches: 8.

This clonotype appeared many times. The V call is TRBV5-6, the J call TRBJ2-5; D is uncertain. With 4 bases removed from V and 4 bases from J, the gap between germline ends came to 11 bases. CDR1 and CDR2 from the germline V gene are SGHDT and YYEEEE. The CDR3 runs to 13 residues. CDR3 bases: TGTGCCAGCAGCACTGCCCGGAGAGAGACCCAGTACTTC. As protein: CASSTARRETQYF.

As concerns this clonotype: A much larger clone differs by one base, so this may be a read error. V and J are TRBV7-6 and TRBJ2-7, with unresolved D. The CDR3 consists of 15 residues. V was clipped by 7 bases and J by 2 bases, with 18 bases between them. Germline CDR1 is SGHVS and CDR2 is FNYEAQ. CDR3 sequence reads: CASIPRFGVTYEQYF. Written as DNA, the CDR3 is TGTGCCAGCATCCCGCGTTTTGGGGTAACCTACGAGCAGTACTTC.

Many counts were recorded for this clonotype. The chain joins TRBV10-3 to TRBJ1-6, with D maybe TRBD1 (5 bases). Germline V gene data show CDR1 as ENHRY and CDR2 as SYGVKD. The CDR3 has 17 residues. V lost 2 bases, J lost 5 bases, and 16 bases lay in between. CDR3 residues: CAISETRGDSNNSPLHF. As DNA, the CDR3 is TGTGCCATCAGTGAGACGCGGGGCGACAGTAATAATTCACCCCTCCACTTT.

This chain connects TRBV28 to TRBJ2-7, with a tentative D call TRBD1 (7 bases). Deletions cut 6 bases from V and 0 bases from J, with 15 bases between. Germline V gene data show CDR1 as MDHEN and CDR2 as SYDVKM. This CDR3 comprises 15 residues. The CDR3 nucleotides are TGTGCCAGCAGCCGGGGCAGGGGGGCCTCCTACGAGCAGTACTTC. It codes for CASSRGRGASYEQYF.

This clonotype has ten or more counts. This sequence joins TRBV5-1 and TRBJ1-1; tentative D call: TRBD1 (5 bases). The CDR3 loop spans 16 amino acids. V dropped 1 base and J dropped 0 bases, with 13 bases sitting between them. Germline-derived CDR1 and CDR2 are SGHRS and YFSETQ. The CDR3 reads CASSLWVGGMNTEAFF. Written as DNA, the CDR3 is TGCGCCAGCAGCTTGTGGGTTGGGGGGATGAACACTGAAGCTTTCTTT.

The V call is TRBV24-1, the J call TRBJ2-2, with D perhaps TRBD2 (7 bases). The V end lost 3 bases, the J end lost 6 bases, and 19 bases lay between the germline ends. Germline V gives CDR1 KGHDR, CDR2 SFDVKD. The CDR3 spans 17 residues. CDR3 amino acids: CATSDPSTGEGAGELFF. In nucleotides, the CDR3 is TGTGCCACCAGTGATCCGAGCACGGGGGAGGGGGCCGGGGAGCTGTTTTTT.

This clonotype was observed many times. The rearrangement uses TRBV12-3 or TRBV12-4 and TRBJ2-7, with 8 bases aligning to TRBD2. The CDR3 extends over 16 amino acids. V lost 4 bases to trimming and J lost 7 bases; unmatched junction nucleotides: 15. The CDR3 DNA follows: TGTGCCAGCAGTTGGTCAGGACGAGCGGGAGCGGGGGAGCAGTACTTC. This sequence encodes CASSWSGRAGAGEQYF.

Ten or more counts support this clonotype. The genes are TRBV19 and TRBJ1-2; no clear D. V was pared by 6 bases and J by 8 bases, with 16 bases between. The CDR3 is 13 residues long. Germline V gene data show CDR1 as LNHDA and CDR2 as SQIVND (reference sequence). The CDR3 DNA reads as TGTGCCAGTAGCAGACTTGGTTCTAGCGGCTACACCTTC. Protein product: CASSRLGSSGYTF.